This TCR beta chain appears in the sequencing data of a study of shared clonotypes between healthy human individuals. Study results and limitations: Tissues were not sampled, only blood, and their repertoires likely differ.

The CDR3 sequence is 12 residues long. The ends were cut back, 2 bases at V and 12 bases at J, with 15 bases in the middle. Germline V gene data show CDR1 as SGHTS and CDR2 as YDEGEE. Remarks on this clone: What it binds is unknown.

The test was conducted at deep level. Each subset's genomic DNA was shared equally among a number of immunoSEQ plates. Under the authors' procedure: As immunoSEQ supplied junction-only sequences (without quality scores), filtering differed. Measured with immunoSEQ multiplex PCR; TCRdb has only the in-frame clones, and not every one. V and J calls and clone size are given by that table; D and trimming were obtained from the DNA. The top ten hold roughly 12% of the sample, which has about 450,000 clones, less than 80% seen once. Sequenced: PBMCs. The V call is TRBV5-8, the J call TRBJ2-7; no clear D. The TCR originated in a woman in her thirties or forties in good health. Some clones in this sample may be carry-over from other donors' samples. The CDR3 is CASSLAGWARYF. The CDR3 nucleotides are TGTGCCAGCAGCTTAGCAGGTTGGGCAAGGTACTTC.